A selection of T cell receptor beta chains follows, all from one sample in a study of CD8+ T cells in alopecia areata. The repertoire was sequenced with immunoSEQ multiplex PCR; TCRdb's copy has only in-frame clones and lacks some. The sample has 150,000 to 200,000 clones, roughly three fifths seen once. The material sequenced was CD4+ T cells sorted from blood, taken at week 4, from a patient treated with tofacitinib. The receptors were sampled from a human donor with alopecia areata. CDR3s include the opening cysteine and the closing phenylalanine or tryptophan. D genes are given only for firm matches. For some rows the clone size is stated as once, few or many, or as a class when expanded; others skip it.

d_call	v_call	clone_size	j_call	cdr3_nt	cdr3_aa
.	TRBV7-2	.	TRBJ2-1	TGTGCCAGCAGTGGGACCGCAGTACCTTTGGAGCAGTTCTTC	CASSGTAVPLEQFF
TRBD2	TRBV5-1	.	TRBJ2-3	TGCGCCAGCAGCTGGGGAATAGCGGGGGCCACAGATACGCAGTATTTT	CASSWGIAGATDTQYF
.	TRBV7-2	.	TRBJ2-2	TGTGCCAGCAGCCCACCGAACCCGGGACCCGGGGAGCTGTTTTTT	CASSPPNPGPGELFF
TRBD1	TRBV15	.	TRBJ1-4	TGTGCCACCAGCACCAGACAGGGGGCAGGGGATGAAAAACTGTTTTTT	CATSTRQGAGDEKLFF
.	TRBV5-6	.	TRBJ2-2	TGTGCCAGCAGCTTCACGGGAAAGAGGGACACCGGGGAGCTGTTTTTT	CASSFTGKRDTGELFF
TRBD1	TRBV27	.	TRBJ2-3	TGTGCCAGCAGAAACAGGGGCGGATCAGATACGCAGTATTTT	CASRNRGGSDTQYF
TRBD1	TRBV30	few	TRBJ1-5	TGTGCCTGGAGTGGGGACAGAGAGAATCAGCCCCAGCATTTT	CAWSGDRENQPQHF
.	TRBV30	.	TRBJ1-2	TGTGCCTGGAGTGTGGGGGCTCCTAAAAACCGCGGCTACACCTTC	CAWSVGAPKNRGYTF
.	TRBV28	.	TRBJ1-6	TGTGCCAGCTTCCAAGGGGGATCCCCCACCCGGGATTCACCCCTCCACTTT	CASFQGGSPTRDSPLHF
TRBD2	TRBV14	.	TRBJ2-5	TGTGCCAGCAGCTTGAGACATGGGGACTATGGTGGCGAGACCCAGTACTTC	CASSLRHGDYGGETQYF
.	TRBV7-9	.	TRBJ2-7	TGTGCCAGCAGCTCCCAGGGAGACTCCTACGAGCAGTACTTC	CASSSQGDSYEQYF
.	TRBV10-3	.	TRBJ1-2	TGTGCCATCAGTGACAGGCCAGGGTATGGCTACACCTTC	CAISDRPGYGYTF
TRBD1	TRBV5-1	.	TRBJ1-3	TGCGCCAGCAGCTCTGCCGGGACAGATCTTGGAAACACCATATATTTT	CASSSAGTDLGNTIYF
.	TRBV25-1	.	TRBJ2-3	TGTGCCAGCAGTGAATTTCGGGGGCCGGGGGATACGCAGTATTTT	CASSEFRGPGDTQYF
TRBD1	TRBV28	.	TRBJ1-1	TGTGCCAGCAGTCCCCCCGGGACAGGGGTTTGGACTGAAGCTTTCTTT	CASSPPGTGVWTEAFF
TRBD2	TRBV7-2	few	TRBJ2-5	TGTGCCAGCAGCTCTGGGCCGGGAGGGGCAGAGACCCAGTACTTC	CASSSGPGGAETQYF
.	TRBV2	.	TRBJ2-3	TGTGCCAGCAGTAACGGGGGCACAGATACGCAGTATTTT	CASSNGGTDTQYF
.	TRBV7-9	.	TRBJ1-1	TGTGCCAGCACCCTTAGAGGGGAGAGCACTGAAGCTTTCTTT	CASTLRGESTEAFF
TRBD1	TRBV4-1	.	TRBJ1-1	TGCGCCAGCAGCCAACTCCGTGGGACAGGGGTCGTGAACACTGAAGCTTTCTTT	CASSQLRGTGVVNTEAFF
.	TRBV30	.	TRBJ2-5	TGTGCCTGGAGCCGACCGGGTTCCAAAGAGACCCAGTACTTC	CAWSRPGSKETQYF
.	TRBV5-1	.	TRBJ2-5	TGCGCCAGCAGCACCCCGGGACGGAACCAAGAGACCCAGTACTTC	CASSTPGRNQETQYF
TRBD2	TRBV28	.	TRBJ2-1	TGTGCCAGCAGTTTATCGGGGGGGAATGAGCAGTTCTTC	CASSLSGGNEQFF
TRBD2	TRBV5-4	.	TRBJ2-5	TGTGCCAGCAGCCTGGGGGGGGACGAGGAGACCCAGTACTTC	CASSLGGDEETQYF
.	TRBV29-1	.	TRBJ2-7	TGCAGCGTTGTAGAGGCTTACGAGCAGTACTTC	CSVVEAYEQYF
TRBD2	TRBV30	.	TRBJ2-5	TGTGCCTGGAGTGTAACGGGGGGAAAGAATACCCAGTACTTC	CAWSVTGGKNTQYF
.	TRBV5-1	.	TRBJ1-2	TGCGCCAGCAGCTTGGATGTGGTTCGAGGCTACACCTTC	CASSLDVVRGYTF